The entry below describes one T cell receptor (beta chain). This CDR3 has 13 amino acids. Trimming cost V 4 bases and J 1 base, with 8 bases left between them. CDR1 and CDR2 (germline): SEHNR, FQNEAQ (reference sequence). This sample is part of a study of blood T cell repertoires in COVID-19. Study overall: Specimens from acute and convalescent COVID-19 originated in the United States, Italy and Spain. T cells, B-cell-depleted T cells, or PBMCs supplied cDNA or gDNA.

TCRdb's copy holds only in-frame clones and misses some; the assay was immunoSEQ multiplex PCR. This sample has about 430,000 clones, with around nine tenths found just once. Participant age was about 18 to 89 years, and participants resided in fewer than 25 US areas. The chain is built from TRBV7-9 and TRBJ2-7, with D hard to call. Sequencing input: PBMCs or T cells enriched from blood (not recorded which). This receptor was obtained from a woman younger than 35 who had been exposed to COVID-19. For the CDR3, the DNA is TGTGCCAGCAGCTCAGAAATTTCCTACGAGCAGTACTTC. The encoded protein is CASSSEISYEQYF.